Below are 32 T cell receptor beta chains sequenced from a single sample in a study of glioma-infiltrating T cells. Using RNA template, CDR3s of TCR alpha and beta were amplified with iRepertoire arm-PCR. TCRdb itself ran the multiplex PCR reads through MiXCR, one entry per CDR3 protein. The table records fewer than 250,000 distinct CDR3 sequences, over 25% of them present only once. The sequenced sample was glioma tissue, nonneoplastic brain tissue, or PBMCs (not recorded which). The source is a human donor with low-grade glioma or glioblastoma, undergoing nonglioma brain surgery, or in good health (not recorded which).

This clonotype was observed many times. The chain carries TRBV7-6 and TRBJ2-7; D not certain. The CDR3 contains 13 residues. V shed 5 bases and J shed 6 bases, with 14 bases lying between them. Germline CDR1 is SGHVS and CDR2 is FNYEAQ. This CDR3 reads CASSPRSRGEQYF. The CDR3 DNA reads TGTGCCAGCAGCCCCCGGTCTCGAGGCGAGCAGTACTTC.

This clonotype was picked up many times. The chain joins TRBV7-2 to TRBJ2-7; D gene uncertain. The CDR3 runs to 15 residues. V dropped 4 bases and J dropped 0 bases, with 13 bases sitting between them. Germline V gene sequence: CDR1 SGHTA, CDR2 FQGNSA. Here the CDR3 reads CASSSRHGDSYEQYF. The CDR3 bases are TGTGCCAGCAGCTCCCGACATGGAGACTCCTACGAGCAGTACTTC.

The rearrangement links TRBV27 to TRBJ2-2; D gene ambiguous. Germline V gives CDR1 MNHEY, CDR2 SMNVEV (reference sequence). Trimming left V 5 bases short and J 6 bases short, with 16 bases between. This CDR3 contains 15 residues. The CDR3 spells CASSISMAGAGELFF. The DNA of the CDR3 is TGTGCCAGCAGTATAAGTATGGCCGGCGCCGGGGAGCTGTTTTTT.

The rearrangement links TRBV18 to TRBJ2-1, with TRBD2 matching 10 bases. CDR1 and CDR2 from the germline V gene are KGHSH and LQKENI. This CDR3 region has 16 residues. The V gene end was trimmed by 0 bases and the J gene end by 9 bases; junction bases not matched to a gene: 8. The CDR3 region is CASSPPSLAGEGEQFF. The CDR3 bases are TGTGCCAGCTCACCACCCTCCCTAGCGGGAGAGGGTGAGCAGTTCTTC.

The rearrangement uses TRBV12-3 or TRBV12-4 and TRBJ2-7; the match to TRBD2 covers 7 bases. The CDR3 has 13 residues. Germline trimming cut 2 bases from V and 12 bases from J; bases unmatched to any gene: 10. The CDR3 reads CASSLTRESTMYF. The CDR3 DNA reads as TGTGCCAGCAGTTTAACGCGGGAGAGTACGATGTACTTC.

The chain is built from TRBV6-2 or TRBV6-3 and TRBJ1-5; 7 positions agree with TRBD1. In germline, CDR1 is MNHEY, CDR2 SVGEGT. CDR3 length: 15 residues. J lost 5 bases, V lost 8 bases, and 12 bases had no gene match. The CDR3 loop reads CASGTVRNVDQPQHF. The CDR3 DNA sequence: TGTGCCAGCGGGACAGTTCGCAATGTTGATCAGCCCCAGCATTTT.

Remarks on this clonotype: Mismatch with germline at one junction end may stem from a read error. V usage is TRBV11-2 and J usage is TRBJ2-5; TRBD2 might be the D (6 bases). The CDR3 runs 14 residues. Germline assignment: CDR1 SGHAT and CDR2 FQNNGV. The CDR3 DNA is TGTGTCAGCAGCTTTTCTCTAGCGTCGGAGACCCAGTACTTC. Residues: CVSSFSLASETQYF.

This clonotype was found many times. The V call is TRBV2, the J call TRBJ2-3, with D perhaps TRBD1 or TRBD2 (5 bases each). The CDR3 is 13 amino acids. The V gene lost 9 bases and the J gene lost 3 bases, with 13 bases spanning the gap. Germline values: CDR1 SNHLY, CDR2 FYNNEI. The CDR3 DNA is TGTGCCAGTCTTCGGGACGATACAGATACGCAGTATTTT. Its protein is CASLRDDTDTQYF.

The CDR3 coding sequence is TGCGCCAGCATCCCGCGGGAGGATGAGCAGTTCTTC. Translating gives CASIPREDEQFF. The J gene is TRBJ2-1, the V gene TRBV4-1; 8 bases match TRBD2. The length of the CDR3 is 12 residues. After removal of 7 bases from V and 8 bases from J, the junction contained 4 bases not matched to a gene. Germline CDR1 reads MGHRA; CDR2 reads YSYEKL.

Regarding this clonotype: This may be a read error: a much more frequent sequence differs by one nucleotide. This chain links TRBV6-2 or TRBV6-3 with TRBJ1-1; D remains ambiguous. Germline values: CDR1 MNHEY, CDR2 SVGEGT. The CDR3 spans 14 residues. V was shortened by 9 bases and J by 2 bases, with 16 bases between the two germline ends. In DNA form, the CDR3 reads TGTGCCAGGAGTGCGATCACAACAAACACTGAAGCTTTCTTT. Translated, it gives CARSAITTNTEAFF.

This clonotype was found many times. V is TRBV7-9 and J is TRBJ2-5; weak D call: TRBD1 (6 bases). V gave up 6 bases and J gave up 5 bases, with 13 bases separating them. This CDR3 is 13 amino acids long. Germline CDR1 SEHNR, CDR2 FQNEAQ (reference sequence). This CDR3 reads CASRPGVAETQYF. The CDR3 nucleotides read TGTGCCAGCAGACCAGGGGTGGCGGAGACCCAGTACTTC.

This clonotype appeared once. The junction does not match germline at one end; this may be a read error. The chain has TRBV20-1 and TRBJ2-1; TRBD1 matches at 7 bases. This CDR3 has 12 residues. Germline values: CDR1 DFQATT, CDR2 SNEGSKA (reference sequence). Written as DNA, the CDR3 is TGCAGCGTTCAGCCAGGGGGTAATGAGCAGCTCTTC. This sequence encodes CSVQPGGNEQLF.

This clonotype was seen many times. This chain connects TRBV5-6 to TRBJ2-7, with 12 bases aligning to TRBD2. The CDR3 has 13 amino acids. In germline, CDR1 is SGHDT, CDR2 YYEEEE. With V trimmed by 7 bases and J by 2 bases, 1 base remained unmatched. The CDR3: CASRTSGTYEQYF. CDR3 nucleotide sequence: TGTGCCAGCCGGACTAGCGGGACCTACGAGCAGTACTTC.

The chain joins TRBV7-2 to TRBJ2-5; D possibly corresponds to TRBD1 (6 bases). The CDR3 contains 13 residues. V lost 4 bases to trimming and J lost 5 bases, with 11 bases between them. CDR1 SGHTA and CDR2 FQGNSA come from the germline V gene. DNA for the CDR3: TGTGCCAGCAGCTCTAACAGGGACGAGACCCAGTACTTC. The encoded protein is CASSSNRDETQYF.

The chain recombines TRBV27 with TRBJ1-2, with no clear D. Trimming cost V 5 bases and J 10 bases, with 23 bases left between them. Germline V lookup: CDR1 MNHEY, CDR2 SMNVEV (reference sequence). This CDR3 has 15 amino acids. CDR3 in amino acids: CASSPECFLNSVYTF. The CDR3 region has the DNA TGTGCCAGCAGTCCCGAATGCTTCCTTAACAGTGTCTACACCTTC.

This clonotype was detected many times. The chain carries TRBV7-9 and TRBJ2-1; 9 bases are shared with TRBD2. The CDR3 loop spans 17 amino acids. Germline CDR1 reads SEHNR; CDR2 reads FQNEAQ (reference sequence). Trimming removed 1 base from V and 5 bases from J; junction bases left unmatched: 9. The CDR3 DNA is TGTGCCAGCAGCTTAGGTCGGGGACTAGCCTATAACAATGAGCAGTTCTTC. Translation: CASSLGRGLAYNNEQFF. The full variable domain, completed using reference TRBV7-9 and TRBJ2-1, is DTGVSQNPRHKITKRGQNVTFRCDPISEHNRLYWYRQTLGQGPEFLTYFQNEAQLEKSRLLSDRFSAERPKGSFSTLEIQRTEQGDSAMYLCASSLGRGLAYNNEQFFGPGTRLTVL.

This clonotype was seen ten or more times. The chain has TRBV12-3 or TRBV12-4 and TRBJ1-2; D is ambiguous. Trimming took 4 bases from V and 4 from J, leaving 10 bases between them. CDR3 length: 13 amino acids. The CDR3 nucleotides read TGTGCCAGCAGTTCCGGTGTCCGCTATGGCTACACCTTC. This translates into CASSSGVRYGYTF.

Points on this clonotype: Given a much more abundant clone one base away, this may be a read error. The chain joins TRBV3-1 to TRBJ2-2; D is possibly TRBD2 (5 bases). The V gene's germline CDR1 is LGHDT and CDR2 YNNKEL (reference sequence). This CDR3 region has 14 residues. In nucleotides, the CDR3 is TGTGCCAGCAGCCAAGAAGGTAGCACCGGGAAGCTGTTTTTT. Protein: CASSQEGSTGKLFF.

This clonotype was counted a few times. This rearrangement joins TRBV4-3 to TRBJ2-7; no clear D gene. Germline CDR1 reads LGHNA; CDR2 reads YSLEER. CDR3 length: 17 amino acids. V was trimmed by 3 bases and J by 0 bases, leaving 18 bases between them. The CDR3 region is CASSHKLKDAYSYEQYF. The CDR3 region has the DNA TGCGCCAGCAGCCACAAGCTTAAGGACGCCTACTCCTACGAGCAGTACTTC.

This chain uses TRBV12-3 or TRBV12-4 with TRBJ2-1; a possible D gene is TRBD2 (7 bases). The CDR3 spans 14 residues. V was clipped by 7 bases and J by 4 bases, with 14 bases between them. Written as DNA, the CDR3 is TGTGCCAGCACCAATGAGGGGGGGTACAATGAGCAGTTCTTC. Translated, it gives CASTNEGGYNEQFF.

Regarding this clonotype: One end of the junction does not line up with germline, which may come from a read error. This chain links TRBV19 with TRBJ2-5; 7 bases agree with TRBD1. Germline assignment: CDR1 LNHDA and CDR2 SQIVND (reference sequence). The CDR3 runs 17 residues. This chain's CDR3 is CASSIIRAGGRQETKYF. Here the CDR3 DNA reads TGTGCCAGTAGTATAATTAGGGCAGGGGGTCGACAAGAGACCAAGTACTTC.

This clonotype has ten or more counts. The CDR3 DNA follows: TGTGCCAGCAGTTTTCAGTATGGGGAGACTAACTATGGCTACACCTTC. Translation gives CASSFQYGETNYGYTF. This chain connects TRBV28 to TRBJ1-2; D unclear. Germline V CDR1 and CDR2: MDHEN, SYDVKM. The CDR3 has 16 amino acids. Trimming took 3 bases from V and 0 from J, leaving 14 bases between them.

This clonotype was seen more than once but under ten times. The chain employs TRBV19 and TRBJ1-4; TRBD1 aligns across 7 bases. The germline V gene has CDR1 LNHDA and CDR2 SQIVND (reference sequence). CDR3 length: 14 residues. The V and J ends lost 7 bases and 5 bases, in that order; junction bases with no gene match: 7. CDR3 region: CASKVGQKNEKLFF. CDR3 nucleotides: TGTGCCAGTAAAGTGGGACAGAAGAATGAAAAACTGTTTTTT.

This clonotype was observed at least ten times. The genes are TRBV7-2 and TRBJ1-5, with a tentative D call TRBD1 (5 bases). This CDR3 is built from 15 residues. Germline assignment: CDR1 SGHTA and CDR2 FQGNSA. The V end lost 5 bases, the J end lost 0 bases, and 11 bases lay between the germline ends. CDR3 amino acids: CASSIGTGSNQPQHF. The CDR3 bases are TGTGCCAGCAGCATAGGGACGGGTAGCAATCAGCCCCAGCATTTT.

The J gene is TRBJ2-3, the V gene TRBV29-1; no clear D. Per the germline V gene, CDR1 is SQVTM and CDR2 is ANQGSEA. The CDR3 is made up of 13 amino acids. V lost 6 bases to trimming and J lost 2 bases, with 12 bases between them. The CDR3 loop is CSVNRQLTDTQYF. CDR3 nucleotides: TGCAGCGTGAATCGACAACTCACAGATACGCAGTATTTT.

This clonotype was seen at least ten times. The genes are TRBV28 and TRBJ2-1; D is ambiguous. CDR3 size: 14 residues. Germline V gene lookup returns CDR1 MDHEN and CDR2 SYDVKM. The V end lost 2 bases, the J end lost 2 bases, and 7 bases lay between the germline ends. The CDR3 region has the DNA TGTGCCAGCAGTTTAAATTCCGCCTACAATGAGCAGTTCTTC. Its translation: CASSLNSAYNEQFF.

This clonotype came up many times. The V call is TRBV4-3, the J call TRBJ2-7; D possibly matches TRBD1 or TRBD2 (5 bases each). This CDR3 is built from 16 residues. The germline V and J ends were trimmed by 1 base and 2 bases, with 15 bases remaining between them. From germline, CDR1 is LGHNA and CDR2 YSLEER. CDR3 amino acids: CASSQGGPVRPYEQYF. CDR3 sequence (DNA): TGCGCCAGCAGCCAAGGGGGACCCGTTCGCCCCTACGAGCAGTACTTC.

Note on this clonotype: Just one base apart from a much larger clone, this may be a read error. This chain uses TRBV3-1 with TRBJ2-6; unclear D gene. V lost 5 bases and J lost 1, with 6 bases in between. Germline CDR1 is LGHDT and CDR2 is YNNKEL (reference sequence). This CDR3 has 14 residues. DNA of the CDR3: TGTGCCAGCAGCAAGGCATCTGGGGCCAACGTCCTGACTTTC. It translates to CASSKASGANVLTF.

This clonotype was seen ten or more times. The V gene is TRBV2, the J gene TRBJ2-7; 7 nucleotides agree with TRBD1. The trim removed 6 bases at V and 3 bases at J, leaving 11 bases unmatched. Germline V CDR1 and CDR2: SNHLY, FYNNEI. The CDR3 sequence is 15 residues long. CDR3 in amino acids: CASSQPRQGNYEQYF. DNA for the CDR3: TGTGCCAGCAGCCAACCTCGACAGGGCAACTACGAGCAGTACTTC.

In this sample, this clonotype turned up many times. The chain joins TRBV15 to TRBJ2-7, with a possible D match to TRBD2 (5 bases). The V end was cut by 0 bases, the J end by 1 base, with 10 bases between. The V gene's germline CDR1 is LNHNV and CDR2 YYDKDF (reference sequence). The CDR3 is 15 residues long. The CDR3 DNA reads TGTGCCACCAGCAGAGAGTCGCGAGGGTCCTACGAGCAGTACTTC. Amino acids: CATSRESRGSYEQYF.

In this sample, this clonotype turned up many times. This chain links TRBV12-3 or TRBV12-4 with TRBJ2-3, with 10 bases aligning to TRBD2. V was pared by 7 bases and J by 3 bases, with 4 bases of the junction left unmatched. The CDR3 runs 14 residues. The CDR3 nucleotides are TGTGCCAGCATATCTAGCGGGAGTACAGATACGCAGTATTTT. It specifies CASISSGSTDTQYF.

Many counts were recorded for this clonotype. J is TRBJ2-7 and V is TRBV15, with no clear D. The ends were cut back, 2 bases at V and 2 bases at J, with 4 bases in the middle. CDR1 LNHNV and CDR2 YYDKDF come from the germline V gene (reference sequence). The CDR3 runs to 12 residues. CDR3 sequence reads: CATSRPPYEQYF. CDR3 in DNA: TGTGCCACCAGCAGACCTCCCTACGAGCAGTACTTC.